Listed here are 28 T cell receptor beta chains from one sample, sequenced in a study of shared clonotypes between healthy human individuals. The data were produced by immunoSEQ multiplex PCR, yet TCRdb's version contains in-frame clones alone and is incomplete. The data contain some 1,900,000 clones, about 95% of them seen just once; the ten biggest clones take up 1.2%. Terminally differentiated effector memory CD45RA+ cells were excluded by CCR7 positive selection of CD45RO-negative cells. The sequencing sample was made of naive CD8+ T cells sorted from blood. Receptors were obtained from a man aged 18 to 29 in good health.

This chain joins TRBV15 and TRBJ2-1; possible D gene TRBD2, 6 bases. The CDR3 length is 15 residues. V lost 0 bases and J lost 4, with 10 bases in between. Germline-derived CDR1 and CDR2 are LNHNV and YYDKDF (reference sequence). Here the CDR3 reads CATSRESGPYNEQFF. In DNA, the CDR3 is TGTGCCACCAGCAGAGAGAGCGGGCCTTACAATGAGCAGTTCTTC.

V is TRBV6-1 and J is TRBJ2-3, with 8 bases that match TRBD1. The V segment lost 0 bases and the J segment 0 bases; nucleotides outside the gene matches: 11. Germline V gene sequence: CDR1 MNHNS, CDR2 SASEGT. This CDR3 is built from 19 residues. The CDR3 DNA is TGTGCCAGCAGTGAAGCGAGGGCCAGGGGGCGGGAAAGCACAGATACGCAGTATTTT. Protein sequence: CASSEARARGRESTDTQYF.

This CDR3 reads CASSLGAEYEQYF. CDR3 sequence (DNA): TGTGCCAGCAGTTTGGGGGCAGAGTACGAGCAGTACTTC. J is TRBJ2-7 and V is TRBV28, with D perhaps TRBD1 (6 bases). The CDR3 extends over 13 amino acids. Looked up from germline, CDR1 is MDHEN and CDR2 is SYDVKM. Trimming shortened V by 3 bases and J by 4 bases, and 10 bases separated the two germline ends.

The CDR3 DNA sequence: TGTGCCAGCTCTGTTGGGACTAGCAATGAGCAGTTCTTC. Its translation is CASSVGTSNEQFF. This chain connects TRBV7-9 to TRBJ2-1; 8 bases align to TRBD2. Trimming removed 8 bases from V and 6 bases from J; junction bases left unmatched: 6. This CDR3 spans 13 amino acids. Germline lookup yields CDR1 SEHNR and CDR2 FQNEAQ (reference sequence). The variable domain in full, with the rest retrieved from reference TRBV7-9 and TRBJ2-1, is DTGVSQNPRHKITKRGQNVTFRCDPISEHNRLYWYRQTLGQGPEFLTYFQNEAQLEKSRLLSDRFSAERPKGSFSTLEIQRTEQGDSAMYLCASSVGTSNEQFFGPGTRLTVL.

Of note for this clone: Other DNA sequences of this sample code for an identical CDR3. V and J are TRBV13 and TRBJ1-1; D is uncertain. This CDR3 is built from 13 residues. Trimming stripped 0 bases from V and 6 bases from J, with 8 bases between. Germline V gives CDR1 PRHDT, CDR2 FYEKMQ (reference sequence). In DNA form, the CDR3 reads TGTGCCAGCAGCTTAGGGCGGCAACCTGAAGCTTTCTTT. Translated, it gives CASSLGRQPEAFF.

J is TRBJ1-2 and V is TRBV28; weak D call: TRBD1 (6 bases). Germline values: CDR1 MDHEN, CDR2 SYDVKM. There are 15 residues in the CDR3. V was shortened by 4 bases and J by 3 bases, with 15 bases between the two germline ends. CDR3 region: CASSSLETGYYGYTF. As DNA, the CDR3 is TGTGCCAGCAGTTCCCTGGAGACAGGCTACTATGGCTACACCTTC.

V and J are TRBV10-2 and TRBJ1-5, with D possibly being TRBD1 (6 bases). The germline gives CDR1 WSHSY, CDR2 SAAADI. V lost 5 bases, J lost 3 bases, and 11 bases lay in between. The CDR3 runs to 14 residues. CDR3 sequence: CASSLGGDNQPQHF. The CDR3 DNA is TGCGCCAGCAGTTTGGGGGGCGACAATCAGCCCCAGCATTTT.

Many counts were recorded for this clone. The V gene is TRBV27, the J gene TRBJ2-7; the match to TRBD1 covers 9 bases. Trimming took 5 bases from V and 3 from J; bases not matched to a gene: 2. The CDR3 covers 13 residues. CDR1 is MNHEY, CDR2 SMNVEV, per germline (reference sequence). The CDR3 loop is CASSMGQGYEQYF. The CDR3 region has the DNA TGTGCCAGCAGTATGGGACAGGGCTACGAGCAGTACTTC.

This rearrangement joins TRBV5-4 to TRBJ1-6, with 10 bases matching TRBD1. V lost 4 bases to trimming and J lost 14 bases; unmatched junction nucleotides: 9. Germline loops: CDR1 SGHNT, CDR2 YYREEE (reference sequence). The CDR3 has 14 amino acids. In DNA, the CDR3 is TGTGCCAGCAGCATGGACAGGGGGTATACGTCCCTCCACTTT. Translation: CASSMDRGYTSLHF.

The CDR3 region has the DNA TGTGCCAGCAGTCCCGACAGGGGAAGCGCTGGAAACACCATATATTTT. Protein sequence: CASSPDRGSAGNTIYF. The chain employs TRBV28 and TRBJ1-3; 8 positions agree with TRBD1. The CDR3 has 16 amino acids. V was pared by 5 bases and J by 2 bases, with 8 bases of the junction left unmatched. Germline loops: CDR1 MDHEN, CDR2 SYDVKM.

The rearrangement links TRBV7-6 to TRBJ2-5; 14 bases line up with TRBD2. Germline-derived CDR1 and CDR2 are SGHVS and FNYEAQ. The CDR3 loop spans 16 amino acids. J was trimmed by 4 bases and V by 4 bases; bases with no gene match: 5. DNA for the CDR3: TGTGCCAGCAGCTCGACTAGCGGGGGGGCGGCAGAGACCCAGTACTTC. Its protein product is CASSSTSGGAAETQYF.

A few counts support this clone. This sequence joins TRBV29-1 and TRBJ2-3, with 12 bases identical to TRBD2. This CDR3 has 14 residues. Germline V CDR1 and CDR2: SQVTM, ANQGSEA. J gave up 2 bases and V 4 bases, and 1 base lay outside the gene matches. The CDR3 spells CSVGTSGTTDTQYF. The CDR3 nucleotides are TGCAGCGTTGGGACTAGCGGGACCACAGATACGCAGTATTTT.

This clone occurred once. This chain connects TRBV12-5 to TRBJ2-7, with D possibly TRBD2 on 6 matching bases. This CDR3 spans 16 amino acids. Trimming took 1 base from V and 2 from J, leaving 15 bases between them. In germline, CDR1 is LGHNT, CDR2 FRNRAP. CDR3 sequence: CASGLGYGGLAYEQYF. Here the CDR3 DNA reads TGTGCTAGTGGTTTGGGCTATGGGGGACTCGCCTACGAGCAGTACTTC.

The V and J genes are TRBV19 and TRBJ2-7, with D perhaps matching TRBD2 (5 bases). Germline V gene sequence: CDR1 LNHDA, CDR2 SQIVND (reference sequence). The CDR3 covers 16 residues. V was cut by 3 bases and J by 2 bases, with 17 bases left in between. CDR3 sequence reads: CASSIPPFGEPYEQYF. CDR3 in DNA: TGTGCCAGTAGTATCCCGCCGTTCGGGGAGCCCTACGAGCAGTACTTC.

The chain employs TRBV6-6 and TRBJ1-5; perhaps TRBD1 as D (5 bases). The CDR3 runs to 14 residues. The V and J ends lost 7 bases and 7 bases respectively, with 17 bases between them. Germline-derived CDR1 and CDR2 are MNHNY and SVGAGI (reference sequence). The CDR3 region is CASTPGVAPQPQHF. Written as DNA, the CDR3 is TGTGCCAGCACCCCGGGGGTGGCGCCCCAGCCCCAGCATTTT.

The V call is TRBV27, the J call TRBJ2-1, with 9 positions matching TRBD2. This CDR3 comprises 15 residues. The germline V gene has CDR1 MNHEY and CDR2 SMNVEV (reference sequence). The J segment lost 2 bases and the V segment lost 8 bases, leaving 7 bases of the junction unmatched. The CDR3: CASLGGRAPYNEQFF. The CDR3 coding sequence is TGTGCCAGCTTGGGCGGGAGGGCCCCCTACAATGAGCAGTTCTTC.

Concerning this clone: This same CDR3 is encoded by further DNA sequences in the sample. This sequence joins TRBV6-5 and TRBJ1-2; D may be TRBD1 (5 bases). CDR3 size: 14 residues. V was trimmed by 0 bases and J by 4 bases, leaving 9 bases between them. Looked up from germline, CDR1 is MNHEY and CDR2 is SVGAGI. CDR3 in DNA: TGTGCCAGCAGTTACTCAGAGGGGAGCTATGGCTACACCTTC. It encodes CASSYSEGSYGYTF.

The chain joins TRBV4-1 to TRBJ1-2, with D possibly being TRBD1 (5 bases). CDR3 size: 18 residues. Deletions cut 3 bases from V and 4 bases from J, with 24 bases between. The V gene's germline CDR1 is MGHRA and CDR2 YSYEKL. The chain's CDR3 is CASSQFFPLSGPTYGYTF. In nucleotides, the CDR3 is TGCGCCAGCAGCCAGTTTTTCCCTCTCTCGGGGCCTACCTATGGCTACACCTTC.

The chain links TRBV27 to TRBJ2-5; TRBD2 agrees at 10 bases. V trimming: 4 bases; J trimming: 11 bases; junction bases outside the gene matches: 22. The germline gives CDR1 MNHEY, CDR2 SMNVEV (reference sequence). The CDR3 runs 18 residues. In DNA form, the CDR3 reads TGTGCCAGCAGTTCAAAAATCCGAAGTTCAGCGGGAGGGGATGAGCAGTACTTC. Its translation is CASSSKIRSSAGGDEQYF.

V and J are TRBV4-1 and TRBJ2-7; D is perhaps TRBD1 (7 bases). V lost 4 bases, J lost 2 bases, and 12 bases lay in between. CDR1 and CDR2 (germline): MGHRA, YSYEKL. CDR3 size: 14 residues. The CDR3 loop is CASSPGGTAYEQYF. CDR3 nucleotides: TGCGCCAGCAGCCCCGGAGGGACAGCCTACGAGCAGTACTTC.

The V gene is TRBV27, the J gene TRBJ2-1; D perhaps matches TRBD2 (6 bases). With 4 bases removed from V and 0 bases from J, the gap between germline ends came to 10 bases. The CDR3 loop spans 15 amino acids. Germline lookup yields CDR1 MNHEY and CDR2 SMNVEV (reference sequence). The CDR3 loop is CASSYDGSSYNEQFF. CDR3 DNA sequence: TGTGCCAGCAGTTATGACGGGAGCTCCTACAATGAGCAGTTCTTC.

This clone occurred once. V gene TRBV10-3 combines with J gene TRBJ2-2; tentatively, D is TRBD1 (6 bases). The length of the CDR3 is 15 residues. Looked up from germline, CDR1 is ENHRY and CDR2 is SYGVKD. The V gene lost 6 bases and the J gene lost 2 bases, with 13 bases spanning the gap. For the CDR3, the DNA is TGTGCCATCAGCCCCGGGACACCTAACACCGGGGAGCTGTTTTTT. Its protein is CAISPGTPNTGELFF.

This chain joins TRBV27 and TRBJ1-2, with a tentative D call TRBD1 (5 bases). The V gene's germline CDR1 is MNHEY and CDR2 SMNVEV (reference sequence). This CDR3 has 13 residues. V gave up 5 bases and J gave up 8 bases, with 15 bases separating them. This CDR3 reads CASSLLGDWGYTF. CDR3 nucleotides: TGTGCCAGCAGTCTCCTCGGGGACTGGGGCTACACCTTC.

The chain carries TRBV9 and TRBJ2-5; 7 nucleotides line up with TRBD2. J gave up 3 bases and V 4 bases, and 3 bases lay outside the gene matches. CDR1 SGDLS and CDR2 YYNGEE come from the germline V gene. The CDR3 runs to 13 residues. The CDR3 region has the DNA TGTGCCAGCAGCTCGGGACTAAAAGAGACCCAGTACTTC. This translates into CASSSGLKETQYF. Using reference TRBV9 and TRBJ2-5 for the parts outside the CDR3, the full variable domain is DSGVTQTPKHLITATGQRVTLRCSPRSGDLSVYWYQQSLDQGLQFLIQYYNGEERAKGNILERFSAQQFPDLHSELNLSSLELGDSALYFCASSSGLKETQYFGPGTRLLVL.

This chain links TRBV11-2 with TRBJ2-1; D is possibly TRBD1 (6 bases). CDR3 length equals 15 residues. Per germline, CDR1 SGHAT and CDR2 FQNNGV. V was pared by 7 bases and J by 5 bases, with 18 bases between. CDR3 sequence (DNA): TGTGCCAGCAACATAGGGGCAGGGGCCGACAATGAGCAGTTCTTC. It translates to CASNIGAGADNEQFF.

This clone appeared once. The gene calls are TRBV28 and TRBJ1-5, with 9 bases matching TRBD1. Germline V lookup: CDR1 MDHEN, CDR2 SYDVKM. The CDR3 sequence is 17 residues long. V was clipped by 6 bases and J by 2 bases; unmatched bases: 11. CDR3 nucleotide sequence: TGTGCCAGCAGATGGACAGGGGAAACGACTGGCAATCAGCCCCAGCATTTT. The encoded protein is CASRWTGETTGNQPQHF.

The rearrangement uses TRBV4-1 and TRBJ2-5; 8 nucleotides match TRBD1. This CDR3 is 16 amino acids long. The J segment lost 3 bases and the V segment lost 4 bases, leaving 10 bases of the junction unmatched. Germline V gene sequence: CDR1 MGHRA, CDR2 YSYEKL. Written as DNA, the CDR3 is TGCGCCAGCAGCCCATATCTAAAGACAGGGGAAGAGACCCAGTACTTC. Encoded protein: CASSPYLKTGEETQYF.

This clone was observed once. This chain joins TRBV5-1 and TRBJ1-6; 9 bases are shared with TRBD1. V dropped 5 bases and J dropped 10; count of bases not matched to a gene: 7. Germline V gene data show CDR1 as SGHRS and CDR2 as YFSETQ. This CDR3 has 14 residues. The CDR3 is CASSSGTGPSPLHF. CDR3 sequence (DNA): TGCGCCAGCAGTTCCGGGACAGGGCCATCACCCCTCCACTTT.